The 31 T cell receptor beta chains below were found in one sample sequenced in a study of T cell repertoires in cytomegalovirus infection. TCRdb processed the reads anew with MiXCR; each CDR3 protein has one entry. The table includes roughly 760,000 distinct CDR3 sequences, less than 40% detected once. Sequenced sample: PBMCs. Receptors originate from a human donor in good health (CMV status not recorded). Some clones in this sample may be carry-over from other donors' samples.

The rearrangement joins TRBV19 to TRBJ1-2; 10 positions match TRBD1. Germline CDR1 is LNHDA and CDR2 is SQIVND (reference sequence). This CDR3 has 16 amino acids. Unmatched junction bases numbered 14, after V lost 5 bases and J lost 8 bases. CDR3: CASSLALDRGLRGYTF. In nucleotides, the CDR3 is TGTGCCAGTAGTCTTGCCCTCGACAGGGGGCTTAGAGGCTACACCTTC. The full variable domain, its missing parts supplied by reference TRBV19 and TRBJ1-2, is DGGITQSPKYLFRKEGQNVTLSCEQNLNHDAMYWYRQDPGQGLRLIYYSQIVNDFQKGDIAEGYSVSREKKESFPLTVTSAQKNPTAFYLCASSLALDRGLRGYTFGSGTRLTVV.

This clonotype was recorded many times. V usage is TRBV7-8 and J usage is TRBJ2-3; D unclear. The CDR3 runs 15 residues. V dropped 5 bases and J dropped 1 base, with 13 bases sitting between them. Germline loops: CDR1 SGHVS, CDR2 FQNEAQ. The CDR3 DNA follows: TGTGCCAGCAGCCCGACTGTCCTGGGCACAGATACGCAGTATTTT. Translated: CASSPTVLGTDTQYF.

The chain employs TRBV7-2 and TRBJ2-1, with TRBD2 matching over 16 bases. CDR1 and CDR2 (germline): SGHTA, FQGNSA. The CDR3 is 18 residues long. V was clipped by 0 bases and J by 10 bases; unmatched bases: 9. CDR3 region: CASSLAAGLAGGRGEQFF. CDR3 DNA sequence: TGTGCCAGCAGCTTAGCCGCGGGACTAGCGGGAGGGCGGGGAGAGCAGTTCTTC.

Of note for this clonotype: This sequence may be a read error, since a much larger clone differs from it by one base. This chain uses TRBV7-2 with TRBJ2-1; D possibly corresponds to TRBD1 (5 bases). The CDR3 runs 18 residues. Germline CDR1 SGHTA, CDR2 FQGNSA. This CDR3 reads CASSLGYFDRMDDNERFF. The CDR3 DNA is TGTGCCAGCAGCTTAGGGTATTTCGACAGAATGGATGACAATGAGCGGTTCTTC.

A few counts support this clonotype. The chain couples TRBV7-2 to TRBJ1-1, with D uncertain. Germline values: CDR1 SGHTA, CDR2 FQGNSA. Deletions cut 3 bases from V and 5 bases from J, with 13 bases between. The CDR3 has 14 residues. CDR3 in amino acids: CASSFQGGLTEAFF. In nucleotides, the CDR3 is TGTGCCAGCAGCTTTCAAGGTGGCTTGACTGAAGCTTTCTTT.

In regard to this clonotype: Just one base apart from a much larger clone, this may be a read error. The DNA of the CDR3 is TGTGCCAGCAGCCAGAGTCAGGGGGCGAAGAGGTGTGAAGCTTTCTTT. Translated, it gives CASSQSQGAKRCEAFF. J is TRBJ1-1 and V is TRBV7-2; 8 bases line up with TRBD1. The germline gives CDR1 SGHTA, CDR2 FQGNSA. The CDR3 is made up of 16 amino acids. Germline trimming cut 5 bases from V and 7 bases from J; bases unmatched to any gene: 15.

CDR3 loop: CASSFLDGIGLQYF. CDR3 coding DNA: TGTGCCAGCAGCTTTCTCGATGGGATAGGTCTCCAGTATTTT. The V and J genes are TRBV11-1 and TRBJ2-3; D is unresolved. CDR1 is SGHAT and CDR2 is FQDESV in the germline V gene (reference sequence). Trimming removed 3 bases from V and 12 bases from J, with 19 bases in between. The CDR3 totals 14 residues. Full variable domain (rest looked up from reference TRBV11-1 and TRBJ2-3): EAEVAQSPRYKITEKSQAVAFWCDPISGHATLYWYRQILGQGPELLVQFQDESVVDDSQLPKDRFSAERLKGVDSTLKIQPAELGDSAMYLCASSFLDGIGLQYFGPGTRLTVL.

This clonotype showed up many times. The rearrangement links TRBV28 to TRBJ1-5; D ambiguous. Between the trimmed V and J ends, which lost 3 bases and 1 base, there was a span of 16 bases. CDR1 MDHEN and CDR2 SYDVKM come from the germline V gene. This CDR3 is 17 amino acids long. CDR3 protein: CASSFPQEVPSNQPQHF. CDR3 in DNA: TGTGCCAGCAGTTTCCCCCAAGAGGTCCCGAGCAATCAGCCCCAGCATTTT.

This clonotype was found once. CDR3 in amino acids: CASSQNRTGSSEAFF. Here the CDR3 DNA reads TGTGCCAGCAGCCAGAACCGGACAGGGAGTTCTGAAGCTTTCTTT. The genes are TRBV7-9 and TRBJ1-1; 8 nucleotides align to TRBD1. This CDR3 has 15 amino acids. V lost 5 bases, J lost 6 bases, and 11 bases stayed unmatched. Germline loops: CDR1 SEHNR, CDR2 FQNEAQ (reference sequence). Full variable domain (rest looked up from reference TRBV7-9 and TRBJ1-1): DTGVSQNPRHKITKRGQNVTFRCDPISEHNRLYWYRQTLGQGPEFLTYFQNEAQLEKSRLLSDRFSAERPKGSFSTLEIQRTEQGDSAMYLCASSQNRTGSSEAFFGQGTRLTVV.

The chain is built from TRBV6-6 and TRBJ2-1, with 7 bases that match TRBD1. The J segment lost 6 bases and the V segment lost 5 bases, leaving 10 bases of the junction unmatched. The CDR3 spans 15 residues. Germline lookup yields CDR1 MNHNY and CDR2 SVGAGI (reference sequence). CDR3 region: CASSNDRAVGNEQFF. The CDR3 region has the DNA TGTGCCAGCAGTAATGACAGGGCGGTCGGCAATGAGCAGTTCTTC.

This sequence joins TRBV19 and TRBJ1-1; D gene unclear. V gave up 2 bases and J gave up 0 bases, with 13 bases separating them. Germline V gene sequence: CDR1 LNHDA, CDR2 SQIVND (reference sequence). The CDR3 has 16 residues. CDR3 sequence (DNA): TGTGCCAGTAGTATACCCCTAGACACCTTGAACACTGAAGCTTTCTTT. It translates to CASSIPLDTLNTEAFF.

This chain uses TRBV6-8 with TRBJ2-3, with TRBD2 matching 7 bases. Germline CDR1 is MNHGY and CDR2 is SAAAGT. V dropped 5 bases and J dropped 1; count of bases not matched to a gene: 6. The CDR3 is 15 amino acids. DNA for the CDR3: TGTGCCAGCAGTGGGAGGGCGGCTCGCACAGATACGCAGTATTTT. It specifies CASSGRAARTDTQYF.

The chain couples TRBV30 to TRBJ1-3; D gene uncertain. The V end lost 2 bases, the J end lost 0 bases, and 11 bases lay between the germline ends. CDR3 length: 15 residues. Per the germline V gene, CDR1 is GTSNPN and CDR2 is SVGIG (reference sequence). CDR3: CAWSPSGLSGNTIYF. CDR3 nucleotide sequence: TGTGCCTGGAGTCCGAGTGGCCTCTCTGGAAACACCATATATTTT. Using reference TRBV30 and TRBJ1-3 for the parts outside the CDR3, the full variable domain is SQTIHQWPATLVQPVGSPLSLECTVEGTSNPNLYWYRQAAGRGLQLLFYSVGIGQISSEVPQNLSASRPQDRQFILSSKKLLLSDSGFYLCAWSPSGLSGNTIYFGEGSWLTVV.

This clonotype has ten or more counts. CDR3 DNA: TGTGCCAGCAGCTTAGGGGGTGTCAGGGGGCACGAGCAGTACTTC. This encodes CASSLGGVRGHEQYF. The rearrangement links TRBV7-2 to TRBJ2-7, with 8 nucleotides matching TRBD1. J gave up 5 bases and V 1 base, and 7 bases lay outside the gene matches. CDR1 SGHTA and CDR2 FQGNSA come from the germline V gene. The CDR3 spans 15 residues.

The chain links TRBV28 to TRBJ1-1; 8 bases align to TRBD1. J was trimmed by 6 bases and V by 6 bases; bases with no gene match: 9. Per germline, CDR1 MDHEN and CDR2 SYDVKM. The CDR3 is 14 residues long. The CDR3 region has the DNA TGTGCCAGCAGCCAAAGACAGGGGTTCCCTGAAGCTTTCTTT. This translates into CASSQRQGFPEAFF.

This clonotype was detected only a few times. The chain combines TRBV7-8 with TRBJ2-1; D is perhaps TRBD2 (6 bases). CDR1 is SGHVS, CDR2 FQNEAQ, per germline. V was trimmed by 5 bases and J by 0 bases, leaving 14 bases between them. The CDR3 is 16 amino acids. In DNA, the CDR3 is TGTGCCAGCAGCCGAAGCGGGCCCAGCTCCTACAATGAGCAGTTCTTC. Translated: CASSRSGPSSYNEQFF.

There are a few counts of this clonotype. In DNA, the CDR3 is TGTGCCAGCAGTAGCTGGCCCAATCAGCCCCAGCATTTT. It is translated as CASSSWPNQPQHF. This sequence joins TRBV28 and TRBJ1-5; D unclear. V was clipped by 5 bases and J by 3 bases, with 8 bases between them. CDR1 is MDHEN and CDR2 is SYDVKM in the germline V gene. The CDR3 runs 13 residues.

CDR3 bases: TGTGCCAGCAGCTTAGGCCCCCCGAGCGAGCAGTACTTC. Residues: CASSLGPPSEQYF. This chain connects TRBV11-2 to TRBJ2-7; D is unresolved. Trimming took 1 base from V and 6 from J, leaving 10 bases between them. The V gene's germline CDR1 is SGHAT and CDR2 FQNNGV. The CDR3 runs 13 residues.

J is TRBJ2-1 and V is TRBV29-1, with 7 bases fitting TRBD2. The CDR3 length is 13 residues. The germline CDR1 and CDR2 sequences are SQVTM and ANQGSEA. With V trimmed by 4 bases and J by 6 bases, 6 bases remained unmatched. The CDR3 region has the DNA TGCAGCGTTGTCGGGGGGAAGAGCAATGAGCAGTTCTTC. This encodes CSVVGGKSNEQFF.

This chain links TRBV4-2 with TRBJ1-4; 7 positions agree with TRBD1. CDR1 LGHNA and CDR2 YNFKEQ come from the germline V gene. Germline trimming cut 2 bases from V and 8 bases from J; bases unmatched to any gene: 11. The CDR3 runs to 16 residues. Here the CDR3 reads CASSQQGGLLMEKLFF. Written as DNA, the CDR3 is TGTGCCAGCAGCCAACAGGGGGGGCTTCTTATGGAAAAACTGTTTTTT.

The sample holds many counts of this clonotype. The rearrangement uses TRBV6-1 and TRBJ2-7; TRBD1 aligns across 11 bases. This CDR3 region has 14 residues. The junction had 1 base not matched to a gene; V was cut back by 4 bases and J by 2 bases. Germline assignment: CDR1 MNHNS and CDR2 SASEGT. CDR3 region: CASSAGQGAYEQYF. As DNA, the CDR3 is TGTGCCAGCAGTGCGGGACAGGGGGCCTACGAGCAGTACTTC.

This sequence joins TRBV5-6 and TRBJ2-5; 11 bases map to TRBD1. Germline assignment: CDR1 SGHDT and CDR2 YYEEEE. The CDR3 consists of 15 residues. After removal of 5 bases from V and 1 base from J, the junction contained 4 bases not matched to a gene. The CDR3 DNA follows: TGTGCCAGCAGGTATGGGACAGGGGGCCAAGAGACCCAGTACTTC. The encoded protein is CASRYGTGGQETQYF.

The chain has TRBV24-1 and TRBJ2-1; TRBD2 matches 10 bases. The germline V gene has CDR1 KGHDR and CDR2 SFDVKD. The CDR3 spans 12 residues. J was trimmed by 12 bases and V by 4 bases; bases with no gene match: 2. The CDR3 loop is CATSEPSGRQFF. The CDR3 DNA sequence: TGTGCCACCAGTGAACCTAGCGGGAGGCAGTTCTTC.

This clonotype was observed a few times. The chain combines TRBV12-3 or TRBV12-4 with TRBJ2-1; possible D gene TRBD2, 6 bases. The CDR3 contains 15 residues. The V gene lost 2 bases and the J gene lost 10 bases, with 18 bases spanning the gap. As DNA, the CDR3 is TGTGCCAGCAGTTTAATGCGGCGGGGAGGAGGAGAGCAGTTCTTC. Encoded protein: CASSLMRRGGGEQFF.

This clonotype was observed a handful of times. CDR3 protein: CASSLGGQGYRRANQPQHF. The CDR3 DNA follows: TGCGCCAGCAGCCTAGGGGGACAGGGATACCGACGTGCGAATCAGCCCCAGCATTTT. The chain couples TRBV4-1 to TRBJ1-5; TRBD1 matches 9 bases. The CDR3 extends over 19 amino acids. After removal of 4 bases from V and 4 bases from J, the junction contained 17 bases not matched to a gene. The germline gives CDR1 MGHRA, CDR2 YSYEKL.

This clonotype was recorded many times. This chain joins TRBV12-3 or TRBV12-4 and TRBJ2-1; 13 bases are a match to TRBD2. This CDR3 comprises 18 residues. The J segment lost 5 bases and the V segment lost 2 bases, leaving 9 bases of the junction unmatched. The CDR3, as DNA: TGTGCCAGCAGTTTACGACTAGCGGGGGGACTGATACACAATGAGCAGTTCTTC. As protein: CASSLRLAGGLIHNEQFF.

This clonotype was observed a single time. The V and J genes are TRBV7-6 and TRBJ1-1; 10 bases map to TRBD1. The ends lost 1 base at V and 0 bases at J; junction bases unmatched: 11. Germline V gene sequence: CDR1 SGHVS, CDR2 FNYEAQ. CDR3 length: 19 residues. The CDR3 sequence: CASSLGWATGGYLNTEAFF. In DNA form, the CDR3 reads TGTGCCAGCAGCTTAGGTTGGGCGACAGGGGGCTATCTGAACACTGAAGCTTTCTTT.

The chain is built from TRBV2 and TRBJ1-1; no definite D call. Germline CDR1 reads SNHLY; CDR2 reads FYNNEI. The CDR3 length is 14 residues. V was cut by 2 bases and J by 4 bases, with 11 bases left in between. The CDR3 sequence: CASSERAGGTEAFF. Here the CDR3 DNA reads TGTGCCAGCAGTGAAAGGGCCGGCGGCACTGAAGCTTTCTTT.

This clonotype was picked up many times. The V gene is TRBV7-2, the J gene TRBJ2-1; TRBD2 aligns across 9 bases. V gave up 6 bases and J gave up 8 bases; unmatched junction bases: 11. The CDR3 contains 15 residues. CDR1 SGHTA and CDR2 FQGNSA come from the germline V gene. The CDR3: CASRGWASGTDEQFF. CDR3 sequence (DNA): TGTGCCAGCAGAGGATGGGCTAGCGGGACGGATGAGCAGTTCTTC.

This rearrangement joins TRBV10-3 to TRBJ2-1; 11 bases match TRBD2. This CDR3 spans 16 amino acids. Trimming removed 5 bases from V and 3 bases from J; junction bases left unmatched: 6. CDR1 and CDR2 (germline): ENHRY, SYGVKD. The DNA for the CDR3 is TGTGCCATCAGTCCAAAGGGACTAGCGGTCTACAATGAGCAGTTCTTC. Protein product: CAISPKGLAVYNEQFF.

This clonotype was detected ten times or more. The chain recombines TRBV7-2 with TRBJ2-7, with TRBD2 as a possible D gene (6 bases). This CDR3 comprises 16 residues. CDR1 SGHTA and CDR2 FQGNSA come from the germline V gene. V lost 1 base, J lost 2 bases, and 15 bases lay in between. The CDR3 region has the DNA TGTGCCAGCAGCTTAGATGGGGCGGGGACGGCCTACGAGCAGTACTTC. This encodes CASSLDGAGTAYEQYF.